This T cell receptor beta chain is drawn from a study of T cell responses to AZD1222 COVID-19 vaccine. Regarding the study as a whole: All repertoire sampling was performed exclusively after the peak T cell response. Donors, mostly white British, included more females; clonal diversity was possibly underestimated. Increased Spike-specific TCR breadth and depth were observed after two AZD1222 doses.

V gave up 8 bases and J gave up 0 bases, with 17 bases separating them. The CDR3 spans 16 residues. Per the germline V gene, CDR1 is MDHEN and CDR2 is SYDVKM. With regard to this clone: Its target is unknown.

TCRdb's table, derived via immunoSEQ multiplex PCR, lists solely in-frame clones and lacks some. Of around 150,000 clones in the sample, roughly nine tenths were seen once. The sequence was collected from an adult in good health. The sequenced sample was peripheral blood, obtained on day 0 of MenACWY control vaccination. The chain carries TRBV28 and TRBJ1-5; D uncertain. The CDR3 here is CASLSVWGYSNQPQHF. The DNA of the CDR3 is TGTGCCAGCCTTTCAGTTTGGGGATATAGCAATCAGCCCCAGCATTTT.